A selection of T cell receptor beta chains follows, all from one sample in a study of T cells in Graves' hyperthyroidism and ophthalmopathy. TCRdb passed the multiplex PCR reads through MiXCR, listing each CDR3 protein once. The profile shows more than 500,000 distinct CDR3 sequences, under 20% of them singletons. The sample comprised blood. The receptors were sampled from a woman aged 30 to 39 with Graves' hyperthyroidism. Each CDR3 is given with its conserved first and last residue. D genes are given only for firm matches. Clone size appears in some rows only: once, few, many, or a class for an expanded clone.

>TRBV3-1|TRBJ1-1|16|-|-
CASSPRDLSLNTEAFF
TGTGCCAGCAGCCCCCGGGACCTCTCCCTGAACACTGAAGCTTTCTTT
>TRBV13|TRBJ2-7|16|-|-
CASSLGLLGRTYEQYF
TGTGCCAGCAGCTTAGGTTTACTGGGACGTACCTACGAGCAGTACTTC
>TRBV6-2/TRBV6-3|TRBJ2-5|13|-|-
CASSYSSLETQYF
TGTGCCAGCAGTTACTCTAGCTTGGAGACCCAGTACTTC
>TRBV28|TRBJ2-1|13|-|many
CASTEGLFNEQFF
TGTGCCAGCACTGAGGGACTTTTCAATGAGCAGTTCTTC
>TRBV7-3|TRBJ1-1|14|TRBD1|few
CASSMGQTNTEAFF
TGTGCCAGCAGCATGGGACAGACGAACACTGAAGCTTTCTTT
>TRBV28|TRBJ2-1|13|-|few
CASSFGDRDEQFF
TGTGCCAGCAGTTTTGGTGATCGGGATGAGCAGTTCTTC
>TRBV19|TRBJ1-5|14|-|-
CASSEGWSNQPQHF
TGTGCCAGTTCAGAGGGTTGGAGCAATCAGCCCCAGCATTTT
>TRBV28|TRBJ1-2|14|TRBD1|many
CASSLDRDYYGYTF
TGTGCCAGCAGTTTAGACAGGGACTACTATGGCTACACCTTC
>TRBV7-9|TRBJ2-5|15|-|-
CASSKPHGTKETQYF
TGTGCCAGCAGCAAACCTCACGGAACCAAAGAGACCCAGTACTTC
>TRBV12-5|TRBJ1-5|15|TRBD1|many
CASGFDRGPGQPQHF
TGTGCTAGTGGATTCGACAGGGGGCCTGGGCAGCCCCAGCATTTT
>TRBV14|TRBJ2-1|18|-|many
CASSPFLAGSISYNEQFF
TGTGCCAGCAGCCCCTTCCTGGCGGGCTCGATTTCCTACAATGAGCAGTTCTTC
>TRBV7-9|TRBJ1-2|15|TRBD1|-
CASSHRGQDPYGYTF
TGTGCCAGCAGCCACAGGGGGCAGGATCCCTATGGCTACACCTTC
>TRBV20-1|TRBJ2-1|14|TRBD2|many
CSARWLAGHNEQFF
TGCAGTGCTAGATGGCTAGCGGGCCACAATGAGCAGTTCTTC
>TRBV28|TRBJ2-3|14|-|once
CASSLGGVGDTQYF
TGTGCCAGCAGTTTAGGCGGGGTTGGGGATACGCAGTATTTT
>TRBV11-3|TRBJ1-2|16|TRBD1|few
CASSGPSGQGKGGYTF
TGTGCCAGCAGCGGCCCCTCGGGACAGGGTAAAGGTGGCTACACCTTC
>TRBV9|TRBJ2-3|14|-|few
CASSPTGTTDTQYF
TGTGCCAGCAGTCCGACCGGGACCACAGATACGCAGTATTTT
>TRBV4-3|TRBJ1-5|15|-|-
CASSQVQGSNQPQHF
TGCGCCAGCAGCCAAGTACAGGGAAGCAATCAGCCCCAGCATTTT
>TRBV7-2|TRBJ2-5|14|TRBD2|many
CASSSGLAEETQYF
TGTGCCAGCAGCTCCGGACTAGCGGAAGAGACCCAGTACTTC
>TRBV27|TRBJ2-1|14|TRBD1|many
CASSAGTVYNEQFF
TGTGCCAGCAGTGCCGGGACAGTCTACAATGAGCAGTTCTTC
>TRBV30|TRBJ2-7|12|-|many
CAWAGSRGEQYF
TGTGCCTGGGCCGGGAGTCGGGGCGAGCAGTACTTC